The 28 T cell receptor beta chains given below trace back to one sample, sequenced in a study of regulatory T cells in long-lasting Graves disease. The authors built TCR beta libraries using iRepertoire HTBI primers and Arm-PCR of CDR3 regions. Each CDR3 protein is one row after TCRdb ran MiXCR on the multiplex PCR reads. This sample carries around 320,000 distinct CDR3 sequences, 15% to 20% of them seen once, and the ten largest clones take around 27%. As for time point: newly diagnosed GD, antithyroid drugs for less than 3 months. Extracted PBMC RNA gave rise to the TCR library. Separately, the same data were catalogued under a study of T cells in Graves' hyperthyroidism and ophthalmopathy.

The material sequenced was peripheral blood mononuclear cells (PBMCs), taken at new diagnosis, from a patient treated with antithyroid drugs. These TCRs come from a man between 35 and 55 years old with Graves disease.

Comments on this clonotype: A read error likely explains this, since a far larger clone differs by one base. V gene TRBV28 combines with J gene TRBJ2-1; 10 bases map to TRBD2. The germline V gene has CDR1 MDHEN and CDR2 SYDVKM. The CDR3 sequence is 18 residues long. The trim removed 6 bases at V and 10 bases at J, leaving 21 bases unmatched. The CDR3 region has the DNA TGTGCCAGCAGGGGAAGCGGGGGGGGCACTCTTACTTCCTACGAGCAGTTCTTC. This gives the protein CASRGSGGGTLTSYEQFF.

This clonotype was recorded many times. J is TRBJ2-5 and V is TRBV7-8; 8 bases align to TRBD1. V lost 3 bases and J lost 6; bases outside the gene matches: 3. CDR1 and CDR2 (germline): SGHVS, FQNEAQ. This CDR3 is 13 amino acids long. The CDR3 DNA reads TGTGCCAGCAGCTTGGACAGGGAAAAGACCCAGTACTTC. As protein: CASSLDREKTQYF.

This clonotype occurred many times. The chain combines TRBV28 with TRBJ1-1; D is uncertain. Trimming removed 6 bases from V and 3 bases from J, with 11 bases in between. The CDR3 spans 13 residues. Germline V gives CDR1 MDHEN, CDR2 SYDVKM. The CDR3 protein is CASSEEVYTEAFF. The CDR3 nucleotides read TGTGCCAGCAGCGAGGAAGTTTACACTGAAGCTTTCTTT.

The rearrangement joins TRBV6-2 or TRBV6-3 to TRBJ1-2; 8 positions agree with TRBD1. CDR3 size: 15 residues. Losses at the gene ends were 5 bases for V and 6 bases for J; bases not matched to a gene: 11. Germline V gene data show CDR1 as MNHEY and CDR2 as SVGEGT. In nucleotides, the CDR3 is TGTGCCAGCAGTACCCGGACAGGGACTCACCATGGCTACACCTTC. This codes for CASSTRTGTHHGYTF.

The table lists this clonotype with many counts. This chain connects TRBV14 to TRBJ2-1, with TRBD1 identical over 8 bases. Trimming took 4 bases from V and 3 from J; bases not matched to a gene: 8. Germline CDR1 SGHDN, CDR2 FVKESK. The length of the CDR3 is 16 residues. The CDR3 DNA sequence: TGTGCCAGCAGCCGGTTCCGGGACAGGCTCTACAATGAGCAGTTCTTC. As protein: CASSRFRDRLYNEQFF.

Concerning this clonotype itself: A much more abundant neighbour one base away suggests this may be a read error. The CDR3 does not close with the conserved phenylalanine or tryptophan, likely indicating a read error. The chain combines TRBV7-3 with TRBJ2-5; 12 positions match TRBD2. The CDR3 is 15 amino acids. Germline V gives CDR1 SGHTA, CDR2 FQGTGA. Losses at the gene ends were 5 bases for V and 2 bases for J; bases not matched to a gene: 3. The CDR3 DNA reads as TGTGCCAGCAGCCCTAGCGGGGGGGAACAAGAGACCCAGTACTCC. Its protein product is CASSPSGGEQETQYS.

The sample holds many counts of this clonotype. The chain recombines TRBV11-2 with TRBJ2-3; 10 bases agree with TRBD1. V gave up 5 bases and J gave up 10 bases; unmatched junction bases: 12. Germline assignment: CDR1 SGHAT and CDR2 FQNNGV. CDR3 length: 15 amino acids. CDR3 protein: CASSLDRGRLSAQYF. The CDR3 region has the DNA TGTGCCAGCAGCCTCGACAGGGGGCGTCTCTCGGCGCAGTATTTT.

The chain carries TRBV20-1 and TRBJ2-2; possible D gene TRBD1, 5 bases. The CDR3 is 13 residues long. Germline V gives CDR1 DFQATT, CDR2 SNEGSKA (reference sequence). The V end was cut by 1 base, the J end by 6 bases, with 9 bases between. The CDR3 region has the DNA TGCAGTGCTAGAGGCCCGACAGCCGGGGAGCTGTTTTTT. This sequence encodes CSARGPTAGELFF.

Ten or more counts support this clonotype. The chain employs TRBV5-1 and TRBJ2-7; D perhaps matches TRBD1 (6 bases). Germline assignment: CDR1 SGHRS and CDR2 YFSETQ. The V end lost 0 bases, the J end lost 7 bases, and 11 bases lay between the germline ends. This CDR3 is 13 amino acids long. The CDR3 coding sequence is TGCGCCAGCAGCTTGGGGGGGCAATGGGAGCAGTACTTC. Encoded protein: CASSLGGQWEQYF.

This clonotype has a count of ten or more. V and J are TRBV7-2 and TRBJ2-1, with a tentative D call TRBD2 (5 bases). Germline CDR1 and CDR2: SGHTA and FQGNSA. V was pared by 3 bases and J by 0 bases, with 12 bases between. This CDR3 has 16 residues. The CDR3 sequence is CASSFRGSSSYNEQFF. CDR3 nucleotides: TGTGCCAGCAGCTTTCGAGGGTCTAGCTCCTACAATGAGCAGTTCTTC.

The V and J genes are TRBV24-1 and TRBJ2-6; D possibly corresponds to TRBD1 (6 bases). V lost 3 bases, J lost 0 bases, and 14 bases lay in between. The CDR3 is 18 residues long. Per the germline V gene, CDR1 is KGHDR and CDR2 is SFDVKD. CDR3: CATSDAPGQSSGANVLTF. CDR3 sequence (DNA): TGTGCCACCAGTGATGCCCCGGGACAAAGCTCTGGGGCCAACGTCCTGACTTTC.

This clonotype was picked up many times. V usage is TRBV7-2 and J usage is TRBJ2-5; 13 bases line up with TRBD2. After removal of 5 bases from V and 5 bases from J, the junction contained 8 bases not matched to a gene. Per germline, CDR1 SGHTA and CDR2 FQGNSA. The CDR3 loop spans 16 amino acids. As DNA, the CDR3 is TGTGCCAGCAGCACTGGACTAGCGGGGGCCGGGGAGACCCAGTACTTC. This gives the protein CASSTGLAGAGETQYF.

This clonotype occurred a few times. The chain employs TRBV6-2 or TRBV6-3 and TRBJ1-1; no definite D call. This CDR3 is 13 amino acids long. Trimming shortened V by 6 bases and J by 7 bases, and 15 bases separated the two germline ends. Germline loops: CDR1 MNHEY, CDR2 SVGEGT. CDR3 amino acids: CASRGSLAGEAFF. CDR3 in DNA: TGTGCCAGCAGGGGCTCCTTGGCGGGTGAAGCTTTCTTT.

Written as DNA, the CDR3 is TGCGCCAGCAGCCGGCTCCCAGGGTACTCCTACGAGCAGTACTTC. Protein sequence: CASSRLPGYSYEQYF. V usage is TRBV4-1 and J usage is TRBJ2-7; perhaps TRBD1 as D (5 bases). The CDR3 runs to 15 residues. Trimming took 4 bases from V and 0 from J, leaving 13 bases between them. The germline CDR1 and CDR2 sequences are MGHRA and YSYEKL.

The rearrangement joins TRBV29-1 to TRBJ2-3, with TRBD2 matching over 10 bases. V shed 4 bases, J shed 4 bases, and the junction held 5 bases outside the gene matches. The germline CDR1 and CDR2 sequences are SQVTM and ANQGSEA. This CDR3 comprises 14 residues. As DNA, the CDR3 is TGCAGCGTTGCGCTAGCGGGGGTATCAGATACGCAGTATTTT. Translation: CSVALAGVSDTQYF.

The chain has TRBV19 and TRBJ2-1; D is unresolved. With 3 bases removed from V and 5 bases from J, the gap between germline ends came to 2 bases. The V gene's germline CDR1 is LNHDA and CDR2 SQIVND (reference sequence). This CDR3 has 11 amino acids. The CDR3 protein is CASSIHNEQFF. In DNA form, the CDR3 reads TGTGCCAGTAGTATCCACAATGAGCAGTTCTTC.

This clonotype was seen repeatedly, ten times or more. The V and J genes are TRBV7-3 and TRBJ2-3; D ambiguous. The germline gives CDR1 SGHTA, CDR2 FQGTGA. This CDR3 region has 13 residues. The ends were cut back, 5 bases at V and 5 bases at J, with 11 bases in the middle. CDR3 region: CASSQTSGDTQYF. As DNA, the CDR3 is TGTGCCAGCAGCCAAACTTCGGGAGATACGCAGTATTTT.

This clonotype was detected a few times. This chain joins TRBV7-2 and TRBJ1-2, with TRBD1 matching 10 bases. V shed 6 bases, J shed 1 base, and the junction held 11 bases outside the gene matches. The CDR3 length is 17 residues. The germline V gene encodes CDR1 SGHTA and CDR2 FQGNSA. The CDR3, as DNA: TGTGCCAGCAGACATAAACCGGGACAGGGGCTTAACTATGGCTACACCTTC. Translating it yields CASRHKPGQGLNYGYTF.

The gene calls are TRBV7-2 and TRBJ1-5; the D gene is possibly TRBD1 (6 bases). Germline V gene data show CDR1 as SGHTA and CDR2 as FQGNSA. The CDR3 spans 14 residues. With 5 bases removed from V and 3 bases from J, the gap between germline ends came to 11 bases. In DNA, the CDR3 is TGTGCCAGCAGCCCCGACAGGCTCAATCAGCCCCAGCATTTT. Translation: CASSPDRLNQPQHF.

For this clonotype: This sequence may be a read error, since a much larger clone differs from it by one base. The chain carries TRBV3-1 and TRBJ2-2, with TRBD1 identical over 9 bases. The V gene's germline CDR1 is LGHDT and CDR2 YNNKEL (reference sequence). J lost 6 bases, V lost 6 bases, and 23 bases had no gene match. The CDR3 consists of 20 residues. The CDR3 spells CASSRCLGQGRLDSPGELFF. DNA for the CDR3: TGTGCCAGCAGTCGATGCCTGGGACAGGGTAGATTGGACTCCCCCGGGGAGCTGTTTTTT.

This clonotype was seen repeatedly, ten times or more. The gene calls are TRBV27 and TRBJ2-7; D is undetermined. This CDR3 has 15 residues. Germline CDR1 MNHEY, CDR2 SMNVEV (reference sequence). V lost 2 bases, J lost 4 bases, and 15 bases lay in between. The CDR3 DNA follows: TGTGCCAGCAGTTTACACCCTCAGACCTTATACGAGCAGTACTTC. This translates into CASSLHPQTLYEQYF.

This sequence joins TRBV9 and TRBJ1-2; D unresolved. The CDR3 loop spans 12 amino acids. Trimming stripped 3 bases from V and 9 bases from J, with 12 bases between. Germline CDR1 reads SGDLS; CDR2 reads YYNGEE. The CDR3 nucleotides read TGTGCCAGCAGCGCGAAAAGTTGGCGCTACACCTTC. This codes for CASSAKSWRYTF.

This clonotype was seen ten or more times. The rearrangement uses TRBV27 and TRBJ2-3; D is possibly TRBD1 (6 bases). Germline V gene lookup returns CDR1 MNHEY and CDR2 SMNVEV (reference sequence). This CDR3 comprises 14 residues. V was shortened by 8 bases and J by 2 bases, with 14 bases between the two germline ends. The CDR3 sequence is CASQLNRATDTQYF. DNA of the CDR3: TGTGCCAGCCAGCTGAACAGGGCCACAGATACGCAGTATTTT.

This clonotype appeared a few times. The chain combines TRBV28 with TRBJ2-5; 13 bases map to TRBD2. The ends lost 3 bases at V and 4 bases at J; junction bases unmatched: 5. Germline CDR1 reads MDHEN; CDR2 reads SYDVKM. This CDR3 has 16 residues. The CDR3 spells CASSFRLAGGSETQYF. The CDR3 coding sequence is TGTGCCAGCAGTTTCCGACTAGCGGGGGGATCAGAGACCCAGTACTTC.

Ten or more counts support this clonotype. The chain links TRBV28 to TRBJ2-3, with 9 bases matching TRBD1. The ends lost 6 bases at V and 3 bases at J; junction bases unmatched: 13. CDR3 length: 17 amino acids. Germline V CDR1 and CDR2: MDHEN, SYDVKM. CDR3 coding DNA: TGTGCCAGCAGCTTACGCCCGACAGGGGGTGTGACAGATACGCAGTATTTT. Encoded protein: CASSLRPTGGVTDTQYF.

Ten or more counts support this clonotype. This chain links TRBV5-5 with TRBJ1-1, with TRBD1 identical over 7 bases. This CDR3 is built from 14 residues. V was pared by 4 bases and J by 4 bases, with 7 bases of the junction left unmatched. Germline assignment: CDR1 SGHKS and CDR2 YYEKEE (reference sequence). The CDR3 reads CASSRQGLGTEAFF. CDR3 DNA: TGTGCCAGCAGCAGACAGGGCTTGGGCACTGAAGCTTTCTTT.

The chain combines TRBV3-1 with TRBJ1-5, with 7 positions matching TRBD1. Germline loops: CDR1 LGHDT, CDR2 YNNKEL (reference sequence). The length of the CDR3 is 14 residues. V was clipped by 2 bases and J by 8 bases; unmatched bases: 6. DNA for the CDR3: TGTGCCAGCAGCCAAAACAGGGGCCTTGAGCCCCAGCATTTT. Protein sequence: CASSQNRGLEPQHF.

This clonotype was seen repeatedly, ten times or more. V and J are TRBV12-3 or TRBV12-4 and TRBJ1-1; TRBD1 agrees at 8 bases. With V trimmed by 3 bases and J by 1 base, 4 bases remained unmatched. This CDR3 is 15 amino acids long. CDR3 loop: CASSFFGTGNTEAFF. The CDR3 DNA follows: TGTGCCAGCAGTTTTTTTGGGACAGGGAACACTGAAGCTTTCTTT.